This TCR beta chain was documented in a study of blood T cell repertoires in COVID-19. J gave up 5 bases and V 2 bases, and 8 bases lay outside the gene matches. Germline CDR1 SEHNR, CDR2 FQNEAQ (reference sequence). This CDR3 comprises 16 residues. Produced via immunoSEQ multiplex PCR; TCRdb's table is partial and in-frame only. The sample records about 190,000 clones, approximately 85% being singletons. The rearrangement joins TRBV7-9 to TRBJ2-1; 8 nucleotides match TRBD2. The source material was peripheral blood. This clonotype was sampled from a woman older than 75 with acute or convalescent COVID-19. The CDR3 nucleotides read TGTGCCAGCAGCTTACCGAGCGGGAGAAGTGACAATGAGCAGTTCTTC. Translated, it gives CASSLPSGRSDNEQFF.